The T cell receptor beta chain under discussion was sequenced for a study of post-analysis software for immune sequencing data. Prepared libraries of TCR beta cDNA carried unique molecular identifiers. Once about 0.85 to 11 million T cells were used, hundreds of thousands of cDNA molecules resulted. TCRdb ran MiXCR on the PCR reads and lists one entry per CDR3 protein. Of approximately 440,000 distinct CDR3 sequences listed, 45% were seen once; the top ten hold about 12%. Overall study results and limits: Compared with controls, patients had more of five or six TRBV segments, including TRBV5-6, TRBV5-1 and TRBV20-1.

This clonotype was counted only a few times. Antigen unknown. V shed 5 bases and J shed 5 bases, with 12 bases lying between them. Germline V gene data show CDR1 as SGHTA and CDR2 as FQGTGA. This CDR3 is built from 14 residues. The sample was blood. J is TRBJ2-2 and V is TRBV7-3; D is unresolved. This receptor was taken from a girl aged 10-17 years with multiple sclerosis. The CDR3 is CASSPSVGTGELFF. CDR3 bases: TGTGCCAGCAGCCCCTCGGTGGGTACCGGGGAGCTGTTTTTT.